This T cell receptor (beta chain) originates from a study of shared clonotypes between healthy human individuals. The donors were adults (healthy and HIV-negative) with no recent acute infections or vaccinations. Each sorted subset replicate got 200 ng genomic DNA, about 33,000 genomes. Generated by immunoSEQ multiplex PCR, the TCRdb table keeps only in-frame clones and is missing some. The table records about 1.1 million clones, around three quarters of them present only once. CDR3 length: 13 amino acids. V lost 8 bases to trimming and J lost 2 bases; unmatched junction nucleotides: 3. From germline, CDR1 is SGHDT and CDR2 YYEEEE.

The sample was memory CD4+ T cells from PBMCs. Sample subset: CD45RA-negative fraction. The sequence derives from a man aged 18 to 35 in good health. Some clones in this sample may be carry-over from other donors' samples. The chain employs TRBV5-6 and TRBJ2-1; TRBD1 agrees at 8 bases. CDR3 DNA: TGTGCCAGTTCAGGGGGCACCTACAATGAGCAGTTCTTC. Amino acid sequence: CASSGGTYNEQFF.